These 28 T cell receptor beta chains originate from one sample sequenced in a study of T-cell reconstitution after alpha-beta-depleted transplantation in children. The authors prepared the TCRbeta library with unique molecular identifiers. Each CDR3 protein gets one entry after TCRdb re-called the PCR reads with MiXCR. The sample consists of more than 200,000 distinct CDR3 sequences, about 8.4% of them appearing once. The source was PBMCs, mostly from graft donor cells, collected 360 days after TCRalphabeta/CD19-depleted stem cell transplant. The receptors were gathered from a male patient aged 2-15 years who had a stem cell transplant for acute myeloid leukemia, so the T cells may come from the graft donor.

This clonotype was seen more than once but under ten times. The chain uses TRBV18 and TRBJ2-5; tentatively, D is TRBD2 (6 bases). From germline, CDR1 is KGHSH and CDR2 LQKENI. The CDR3 consists of 14 residues. Trimming left V 7 bases short and J 0 bases short, with 12 bases between. This CDR3 reads CASYDGGYQETQYF. DNA of the CDR3: TGTGCCAGCTACGACGGAGGGTACCAAGAGACCCAGTACTTC.

At least ten counts were recorded for this clonotype. This chain links TRBV25-1 with TRBJ2-5; D is undetermined. Trimming pared 5 bases from V and 7 bases from J, leaving 5 bases between. This CDR3 contains 10 residues. The germline CDR1 and CDR2 sequences are MGHDK and SYGVNS. The CDR3 DNA sequence: TGTGCCAGCAGTCGAGGGACCCAGTACTTC. Translation: CASSRGTQYF.

The gene calls are TRBV29-1 and TRBJ2-7, with 7 bases lining up with TRBD1. The CDR3 loop spans 14 amino acids. Germline V lookup: CDR1 SQVTM, CDR2 ANQGSEA. Trimming took 5 bases from V and 5 from J; bases not matched to a gene: 12. The DNA of the CDR3 is TGCAGCGTTAGCATTAAACAGGGGTGTAACGAGCAGTACGTC. Amino acids: CSVSIKQGCNEQYV.

The table lists this clonotype with many counts. J is TRBJ2-5 and V is TRBV2, with 7 positions matching TRBD1. The germline gives CDR1 SNHLY, CDR2 FYNNEI. The CDR3 runs 13 residues. V shed 7 bases, J shed 8 bases, and the junction held 10 bases outside the gene matches. CDR3 bases: TGTGCCAGCAATAGACAGGGAAGAGAAACCCAGTACTTC. Residues: CASNRQGRETQYF.

This clonotype has only a few counts. V is TRBV29-1 and J is TRBJ2-7; D is uncertain. This CDR3 has 15 amino acids. Germline CDR1 and CDR2: SQVTM and ANQGSEA. V dropped 0 bases and J dropped 4 bases, with 16 bases sitting between them. The CDR3 coding sequence is TGCAGCGTTGAAGAGGCATCCCTCCACGGTTACGAGCAGTACTTC. Amino acids: CSVEEASLHGYEQYF.

The genes are TRBV20-1 and TRBJ2-5, with D maybe TRBD2 (6 bases). The CDR3 is 14 residues long. From germline, CDR1 is DFQATT and CDR2 SNEGSKA (reference sequence). V gave up 6 bases and J gave up 5 bases, with 19 bases separating them. CDR3 in amino acids: CSARRLVFGETQYF. Written as DNA, the CDR3 is TGCAGTGCGAGAAGACTAGTGTTTGGGGAGACCCAGTACTTC.

On this clonotype: The junction departs from germline at one end; a sequencing error may be responsible. V and J are TRBV10-2 and TRBJ2-5; perhaps TRBD2 as D (6 bases). The CDR3 sequence is 11 residues long. Germline V gene sequence: CDR1 WSHSY, CDR2 SAAADI. The CDR3 DNA is TGCGCCAGCAGCCAGCAGGGACTCCCGGAGTTC. Amino acid sequence: CASSQQGLPEF.

This clonotype was recorded at least ten times. This sequence joins TRBV21-1 and TRBJ2-4; the table calls TRBD2, which could not be checked here. TRBV21-1 is marked as a pseudogene. The CDR3 runs 19 residues. In DNA form, the CDR3 reads TGTGCCAGCAGCCGTGAACTAGCGGGGGGGCGTCTGGCCAAAAACATTCAGTACTTC. The encoded protein is CASSRELAGGRLAKNIQYF.

This clonotype was counted many times. This chain links TRBV20-1 with TRBJ2-1; D ambiguous. Trimming took 3 bases from V and 0 from J, leaving 9 bases between them. The CDR3 sequence is 14 residues long. CDR1 and CDR2 (germline): DFQATT, SNEGSKA (reference sequence). The CDR3 region has the DNA TGCAGTGCTAGTCACGGATTCTCCTACAATGAGCAGTTCTTC. Translated: CSASHGFSYNEQFF.

This clonotype was found many times. This rearrangement joins TRBV10-3 to TRBJ2-7; D remains ambiguous. The CDR3 has 15 amino acids. Germline V lookup: CDR1 ENHRY, CDR2 SYGVKD. Trimming left V 3 bases short and J 0 bases short, with 12 bases between. The CDR3 region is CAISDSRLSSYEQYF. DNA of the CDR3: TGTGCCATCAGTGATTCCAGGTTGAGCTCCTACGAGCAGTACTTC.

This clonotype was counted at least ten times. The chain links TRBV28 to TRBJ1-5; D possibly corresponds to TRBD1 (6 bases). This CDR3 has 15 amino acids. Per germline, CDR1 MDHEN and CDR2 SYDVKM. Deletions cut 5 bases from V and 7 bases from J, with 18 bases between. This chain's CDR3 is CASSLWSGGGQPQHF. DNA of the CDR3: TGTGCCAGCAGTCTTTGGAGTGGGGGCGGACAGCCCCAGCATTTT.

This clonotype was recorded at least ten times. The chain uses TRBV20-1 and TRBJ1-1, with D unresolved. The CDR3 is 13 residues long. V lost 5 bases to trimming and J lost 0 bases, with 10 bases between them. CDR1 and CDR2 (germline): DFQATT, SNEGSKA (reference sequence). The CDR3 coding sequence is TGCAGTGCTGCCCTACAAATGAACACTGAAGCTTTCTTT. It translates to CSAALQMNTEAFF.

This clonotype occurred a few times. The J gene is TRBJ2-7, the V gene TRBV12-3 or TRBV12-4, with 9 bases matching TRBD1. With 3 bases clipped from V and 5 bases from J, the junction kept 5 bases outside the gene matches. The CDR3 runs to 14 residues. The CDR3 is CASSLGQGIHEQYV. Here the CDR3 DNA reads TGTGCCAGCAGTTTGGGACAGGGTATCCACGAGCAGTACGTC.

The table lists this clonotype with a few counts. In DNA, the CDR3 is TGTGCCAGCAGCTTAGTCGCGACAGGGGGCCGGGTGGCACAAGAGACCCAGTACTTC. Translation gives CASSLVATGGRVAQETQYF. V gene TRBV7-6 combines with J gene TRBJ2-5, with 10 positions matching TRBD1. The CDR3 spans 19 residues. V gave up 1 base and J gave up 2 bases; unmatched junction bases: 13. The germline V gene has CDR1 SGHVS and CDR2 FNYEAQ. The variable domain in full, completed from reference TRBV7-6 and TRBJ2-5, reads GAGVSQSPRYKVTKRGQDVALRCDPISGHVSLYWYRQALGQGPEFLTYFNYEAQQDKSGLPNDRFSAERPEGSISTLTIQRTEQRDSAMYRCASSLVATGGRVAQETQYFGPGTRLLVL.

The chain carries TRBV10-3 and TRBJ2-1, with 11 bases matching TRBD2. This CDR3 comprises 18 residues. The germline V gene has CDR1 ENHRY and CDR2 SYGVKD. The ends lost 6 bases at V and 0 bases at J; junction bases unmatched: 10. The CDR3 here is CAISLPTSGGSSYNEQFF. CDR3 nucleotide sequence: TGTGCCATCAGCCTTCCTACTAGCGGGGGTAGCTCCTACAATGAGCAGTTCTTC.

The chain has TRBV5-1 and TRBJ2-3; 10 nucleotides agree with TRBD2. Germline V CDR1 and CDR2: SGHRS, YFSETQ. The CDR3 consists of 14 residues. Germline trimming cut 4 bases from V and 4 bases from J; bases unmatched to any gene: 3. CDR3 DNA: TGCGCCAGCAGCATGGGGACTAGCGCAGATACGCAGTATTTT. Translation: CASSMGTSADTQYF.

A remark on this clonotype: One end of the junction is discordant with germline, which a read error may explain. This chain uses TRBV27 with TRBJ2-1; D perhaps matches TRBD2 (7 bases). Germline values: CDR1 MNHEY, CDR2 SMNVEV (reference sequence). The CDR3 runs 14 residues. This CDR3 reads CASGLGGPDNEQFF. CDR3 DNA: TGTGCCAGCGGTTTGGGGGGGCCCGACAATGAGCAGTTCTTC.

The V call is TRBV20-1, the J call TRBJ2-5, with D tentatively TRBD1 (5 bases). This CDR3 has 13 residues. The V and J ends lost 0 bases and 5 bases respectively, with 10 bases between them. Germline V lookup: CDR1 DFQATT, CDR2 SNEGSKA (reference sequence). The CDR3 DNA reads as TGCAGTGCTAGAGATAAGGGGTCGGAGACCCAGTACTTC. It yields the protein CSARDKGSETQYF.

This clonotype appeared a few times. The rearrangement joins TRBV7-9 to TRBJ2-2, with 8 bases aligning to TRBD1. After removal of 5 bases from V and 4 bases from J, the junction contained 12 bases not matched to a gene. CDR1 and CDR2 from the germline V gene are SEHNR and FQNEAQ (reference sequence). The CDR3 is made up of 17 amino acids. CDR3 sequence: CASSPPTTGETTGELFF. CDR3 nucleotide sequence: TGTGCCAGCAGCCCCCCCACGACAGGGGAGACCACCGGGGAGCTGTTTTTT.

In its sample, this clonotype was seen a few times. The J gene is TRBJ2-1, the V gene TRBV11-3; D gene ambiguous. This CDR3 comprises 16 residues. Trimming left V 1 base short and J 0 bases short, with 10 bases between. The germline CDR1 and CDR2 sequences are SGHNT and YENEEA. CDR3 in DNA: TGTGCCAGCAGCTTAGCAGGAACTTTCTCCTACAATGAGCAGTTCTTC. This encodes CASSLAGTFSYNEQFF. The full variable domain, completed using reference TRBV11-3 and TRBJ2-1, is EAGVVQSPRYKIIEKKQPVAFWCNPISGHNTLYWYLQNLGQGPELLIRYENEEAVDDSQLPKDRFSAERLKGVDSTLKIQPAELGDSAVYLCASSLAGTFSYNEQFFGPGTRLTVL.

This clonotype has ten or more counts. The chain links TRBV15 to TRBJ2-7; either TRBD1 or TRBD2 may supply D (5 bases each). V shed 1 base and J shed 3 bases, with 16 bases lying between them. Looked up from germline, CDR1 is LNHNV and CDR2 is YYDKDF (reference sequence). The CDR3 has 16 amino acids. CDR3 coding DNA: TGTGCCACCAGCAGAGTTAGGGTGGGGGTAGTCTACGAGCAGTACTTC. Translating it yields CATSRVRVGVVYEQYF.

This clonotype was seen more than once but under ten times. CDR3 DNA: TGTGCCAGCAGTTACGGGGGGACGACGGCGCAGTTCTTC. Protein product: CASSYGGTTAQFF. The chain combines TRBV6-6 with TRBJ2-1, with D possibly TRBD2 on 6 matching bases. The CDR3 totals 13 residues. Trimming took 2 bases from V and 12 from J, leaving 14 bases between them. CDR1 is MNHNY and CDR2 is SVGAGI in the germline V gene (reference sequence).

In this sample, this clonotype turned up many times. The chain recombines TRBV29-1 with TRBJ2-1; the match to TRBD1 covers 7 bases. The V segment lost 7 bases and the J segment 4 bases; nucleotides outside the gene matches: 10. CDR1 is SQVTM, CDR2 ANQGSEA, per germline. The CDR3 runs to 14 residues. Here the CDR3 reads CSGQIGTAYNEQFF. The CDR3 nucleotides are TGCAGCGGTCAAATAGGGACAGCTTACAATGAGCAGTTCTTC.

V usage is TRBV12-3 or TRBV12-4 and J usage is TRBJ2-1, with TRBD2 matching over 7 bases. Trimming removed 0 bases from V and 6 bases from J; junction bases left unmatched: 5. The CDR3 is 15 residues long. CDR3 DNA sequence: TGTGCCAGCAGTTTAGCAGTAGCGGGTTTCAATGAGCAGTTCTTC. Encoded protein: CASSLAVAGFNEQFF.

This clonotype was detected many times. Because the CDR3's place on the DNA is in doubt, the DNA is left out and the CDR3 is given as listed by TCRdb. The chain has TRBV7-2 and TRBJ2-2; no check of the table's D call, TRBD2, against the DNA was made. Germline V gives CDR1 SGHTA, CDR2 FQGNSA. The CDR3 extends over 13 residues, inclusive of both ends. The CDR3 reads CASSSSGSGELFF.

This clonotype was found a few times. This rearrangement joins TRBV7-3 to TRBJ2-1; possible D gene TRBD1, 6 bases. V gave up 5 bases and J gave up 8 bases, with 19 bases separating them. Germline V gene lookup returns CDR1 SGHTA and CDR2 FQGTGA. This CDR3 spans 15 amino acids. CDR3 residues: CASSQGHSIPHEQFF. The CDR3 DNA follows: TGTGCCAGCAGCCAGGGACACTCCATTCCCCATGAGCAGTTCTTC.

A few counts support this clonotype. The chain has TRBV20-1 and TRBJ2-7; perhaps D is TRBD1 or TRBD2 (6 bases each). The CDR3 consists of 15 residues. V gave up 0 bases and J gave up 2 bases, with 14 bases separating them. Germline V gene lookup returns CDR1 DFQATT and CDR2 SNEGSKA (reference sequence). The CDR3: CSARDMVGGPYEQYF. CDR3 in DNA: TGCAGTGCTAGAGATATGGTAGGGGGGCCCTACGAGCAGTACTTC.

In the case of this clonotype: One end of the junction does not line up with germline, which may come from a read error. The chain employs TRBV5-6 and TRBJ2-3; 9 bases line up with TRBD2. The CDR3 runs to 18 residues. Germline V gene data show CDR1 as SGHDT and CDR2 as YYEEEE. CDR3 loop: CASSLVTSGKIYTNTQYF. CDR3 coding DNA: TGTGCCAGCAGCTTGGTGACTAGCGGCAAAATTTACACAAATACGCAGTATTTT.